This T cell receptor beta chain originates from a study of T cells after yellow fever vaccination. Study outcomes and limitations: Subsequent booster samples again held most clones from primary vaccination (around 96% CD4, roughly 90% CD8).

V shed 4 bases and J shed 0 bases, with 13 bases lying between them. CDR3 length: 16 amino acids. Universal primer sites and UMIs were introduced during 5'RACE template-switching synthesis of TCR cDNA. One entry per CDR3 protein, called by TCRdb with MiXCR from the 5' RACE reads. The sample holds around 300,000 distinct CDR3 sequences, 3.5% to 5% seen once. Points on this clonotype: Its antigen is still unknown.

The clonotype originates from a man aged 18-30 years who received the YFV17D yellow fever vaccine. This specimen consisted of PBMCs, obtained 15 days after the yellow fever booster vaccination. The chain uses TRBV12-3 or TRBV12-4 and TRBJ1-3; D gene unclear. CDR3 in DNA: TGTGCCAGCAGTTCCGGACGGGAGAGCTCTGGAAACACCATATATTTT. Protein sequence: CASSSGRESSGNTIYF.